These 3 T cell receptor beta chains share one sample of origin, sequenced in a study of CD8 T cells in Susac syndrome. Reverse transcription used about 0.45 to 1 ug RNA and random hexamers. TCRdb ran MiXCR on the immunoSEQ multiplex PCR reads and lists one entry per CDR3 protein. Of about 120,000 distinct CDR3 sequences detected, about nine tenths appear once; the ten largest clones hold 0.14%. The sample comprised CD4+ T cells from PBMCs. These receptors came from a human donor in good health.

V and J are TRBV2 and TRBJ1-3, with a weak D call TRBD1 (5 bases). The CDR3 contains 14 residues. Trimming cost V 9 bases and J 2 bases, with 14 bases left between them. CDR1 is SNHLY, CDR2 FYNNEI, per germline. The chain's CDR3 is CARSGGSAGNTIYF. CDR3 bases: TGTGCCAGATCCGGGGGGTCCGCTGGAAACACCATATATTTT.

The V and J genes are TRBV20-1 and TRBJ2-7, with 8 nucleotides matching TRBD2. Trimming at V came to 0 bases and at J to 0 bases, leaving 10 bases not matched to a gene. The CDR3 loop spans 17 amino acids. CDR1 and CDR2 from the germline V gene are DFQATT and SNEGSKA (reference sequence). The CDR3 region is CSARDRLAGWISYEQYF. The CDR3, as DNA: TGCAGTGCTAGAGATCGGCTAGCGGGTTGGATCTCCTACGAGCAGTACTTC.

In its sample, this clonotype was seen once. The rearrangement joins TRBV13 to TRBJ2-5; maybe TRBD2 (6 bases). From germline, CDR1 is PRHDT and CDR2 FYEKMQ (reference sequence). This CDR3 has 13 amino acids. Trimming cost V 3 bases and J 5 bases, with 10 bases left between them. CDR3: CASSFGRGETQYF. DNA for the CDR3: TGTGCCAGCAGCTTCGGGCGGGGCGAGACCCAGTACTTC.